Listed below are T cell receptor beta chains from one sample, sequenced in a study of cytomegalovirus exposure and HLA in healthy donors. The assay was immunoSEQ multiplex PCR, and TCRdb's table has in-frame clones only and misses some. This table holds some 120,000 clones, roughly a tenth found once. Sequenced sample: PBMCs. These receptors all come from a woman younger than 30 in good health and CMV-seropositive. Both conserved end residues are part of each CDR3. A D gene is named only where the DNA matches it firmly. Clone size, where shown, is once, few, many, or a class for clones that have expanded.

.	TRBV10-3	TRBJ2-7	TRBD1	CAISTGGLGYEQYF	TGTGCCATCAGCACAGGGGGCTTGGGTTACGAGCAGTACTTC
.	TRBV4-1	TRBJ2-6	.	CASSPRGADGANVLTF	TGCGCCAGCAGCCCCCGGGGGGCGGATGGGGCCAACGTCCTGACTTTC
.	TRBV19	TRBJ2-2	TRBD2	CASSQTSGRVWELFF	TGTGCCAGTAGCCAGACTAGCGGGAGAGTCTGGGAGCTGTTTTTT
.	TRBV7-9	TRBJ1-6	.	CASTPAGEGNSPLHF	TGTGCCAGCACCCCGGCGGGGGAGGGGAATTCACCCCTCCACTTT
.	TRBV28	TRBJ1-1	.	CASSSTGVAEAFF	TGTGCCAGCAGCAGTACAGGTGTGGCTGAAGCTTTCTTT
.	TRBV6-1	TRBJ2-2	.	CASIRVTGELFF	TGTGCCAGCATAAGAGTGACCGGGGAGCTGTTTTTT
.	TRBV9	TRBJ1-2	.	CASSVGQGQGYTF	TGTGCCAGCAGCGTAGGGCAGGGGCAGGGCTACACCTTC
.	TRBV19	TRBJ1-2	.	CASSMGRTASGYTF	TGTGCCAGTAGTATGGGAAGGACAGCAAGCGGCTACACCTTC
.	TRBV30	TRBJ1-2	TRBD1	CAWSGQGAGGYTF	TGTGCCTGGAGTGGACAGGGGGCGGGAGGCTACACCTTC
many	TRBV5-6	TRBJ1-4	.	CASSLRSVEKLFF	TGTGCCAGCAGCTTGCGGAGTGTTGAAAAACTGTTTTTT
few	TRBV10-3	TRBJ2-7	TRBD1	CAISESLGRGRREQYF	TGTGCCATCAGTGAGTCCCTGGGCAGGGGGCGTCGTGAGCAGTACTTC
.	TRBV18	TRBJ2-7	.	CASSPPGGVRNEQYF	TGTGCCAGCTCACCACCGGGGGGAGTTCGCAACGAGCAGTACTTC
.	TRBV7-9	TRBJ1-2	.	CASSYSGDGYTF	TGTGCCAGCAGCTACTCAGGGGATGGCTACACCTTC
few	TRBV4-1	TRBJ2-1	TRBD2	CASSQDLAGILLGYEQFF	TGCGCCAGCAGCCAAGATCTAGCGGGTATCCTCCTTGGGTATGAGCAGTTCTTC
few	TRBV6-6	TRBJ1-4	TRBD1	CASSLYRGREEKLFF	TGTGCCAGCAGCCTATACAGGGGGCGGGAAGAAAAACTGTTTTTT
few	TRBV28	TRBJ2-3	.	CASSTGSSATDTQYF	TGTGCCAGCAGTACCGGTAGTAGCGCGACTGATACGCAGTATTTT
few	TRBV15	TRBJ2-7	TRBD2	CATSLLREGPYEQYF	TGTGCCACCAGCCTTCTCCGGGAGGGCCCCTACGAGCAGTACTTC
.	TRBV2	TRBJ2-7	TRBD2	CASSEVSPTSGRPEQYF	TGTGCCAGCAGTGAAGTTAGCCCGACTAGCGGGAGGCCCGAGCAGTACTTC
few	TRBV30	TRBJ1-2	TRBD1	CAWSEMDREVHGYTF	TGTGCCTGGAGCGAGATGGACAGGGAGGTTCATGGCTACACCTTC
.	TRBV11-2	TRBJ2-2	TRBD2	CASSFGGGAGELFF	TGTGCCAGCAGCTTTGGCGGGGGGGCCGGGGAGCTGTTTTTT
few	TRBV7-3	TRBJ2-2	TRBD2	CASSPGTSGRRVTGELFF	TGTGCCAGCAGCCCCGGGACTAGCGGGAGAAGGGTCACCGGGGAGCTGTTTTTT
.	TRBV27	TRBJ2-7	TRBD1	CASSLTGTGALHSSYEQYF	TGTGCCAGCAGTTTAACCGGGACAGGGGCTCTCCATAGCTCCTACGAGCAGTACTTC